Below, 9 T cell receptor beta chains from the same sample are listed, as sequenced in a study of cytomegalovirus exposure and HLA in healthy donors. Vbeta (60) and Jbeta (13) primers were used in the PCR. Profiled with immunoSEQ multiplex PCR; TCRdb holds only in-frame clones, not every one. The table lists 75,000 to 90,000 clones, roughly 85% of them singletons, with 6.5% to 9% in the top ten. The source material was PBMCs. The source of these receptors is a middle-aged man in good health and CMV-seropositive.

V usage is TRBV19 and J usage is TRBJ2-7; 8 bases agree with TRBD2. The CDR3 has 15 residues. Germline V gene lookup returns CDR1 LNHDA and CDR2 SQIVND (reference sequence). V trimming: 5 bases; J trimming: 1 base; junction bases outside the gene matches: 7. Written as DNA, the CDR3 is TGTGCCAGTAGTTCCGGGGGGGGAATGTCCTACGAGCAGTACTTC. It yields the protein CASSSGGGMSYEQYF.

CDR3 DNA: TGTGCCAGCAGCACCCGGACTAATACTGAGCAGTTCTTC. It translates to CASSTRTNTEQFF. The chain recombines TRBV7-2 with TRBJ2-1, with D possibly matching TRBD2 (6 bases). With 5 bases removed from V and 9 bases from J, the gap between germline ends came to 14 bases. The CDR3 runs to 13 residues. CDR1 SGHTA and CDR2 FQGNSA come from the germline V gene.

The genes are TRBV12-5 and TRBJ2-1, with 11 bases lining up with TRBD2. Trimming took 4 bases from V and 1 from J; bases not matched to a gene: 9. Per the germline V gene, CDR1 is LGHNT and CDR2 is FRNRAP. The CDR3 has 18 amino acids. The CDR3 loop is CASGSLSGGAGSYNEQFF. DNA of the CDR3: TGTGCTAGTGGTTCCCTTAGCGGGGGGGCAGGGTCCTACAATGAGCAGTTCTTC.

V and J are TRBV18 and TRBJ2-3; 7 bases line up with TRBD1. The V gene end was trimmed by 3 bases and the J gene end by 1 base; junction bases not matched to a gene: 10. The CDR3 is 17 residues long. The germline CDR1 and CDR2 sequences are KGHSH and LQKENI. The CDR3 sequence: CASSPRNPGQGTDTQYF. The CDR3 region has the DNA TGTGCCAGCTCACCGAGGAACCCAGGACAGGGCACAGATACGCAGTATTTT.

The chain links TRBV2 to TRBJ2-7; TRBD2 matches at 12 bases. In germline, CDR1 is SNHLY, CDR2 FYNNEI. The CDR3 covers 14 residues. Trimming cost V 5 bases and J 3 bases; bases outside gene matches: 2. The CDR3 protein is CASSSGLAGYEQYF. The CDR3 DNA reads as TGTGCCAGCAGTTCGGGACTAGCGGGCTACGAGCAGTACTTC. The whole variable domain, filled in from reference TRBV2 and TRBJ2-7, reads EPEVTQTPSHQVTQMGQEVILRCVPISNHLYFYWYRQILGQKVEFLVSFYNNEISEKSEIFDDQFSVERPDGSNFTLKIRSTKLEDSAMYFCASSSGLAGYEQYFGPGTRLTVT.

The gene calls are TRBV29-1 and TRBJ2-7, with a possible D match to TRBD2 (6 bases). From germline, CDR1 is SQVTM and CDR2 ANQGSEA. V lost 7 bases and J lost 7, with 23 bases in between. The CDR3 extends over 14 amino acids. CDR3 amino acids: CSARDSWVIREQYF. The DNA for the CDR3 is TGCAGCGCCCGGGACTCCTGGGTGATCAGGGAGCAGTACTTC.

This clone was seen a single time. V usage is TRBV5-4 and J usage is TRBJ2-2; D remains unclear. Trimming took off 3 bases at V and 5 bases at J, with 17 bases between the two ends. CDR1 is SGHNT and CDR2 is YYREEE in the germline V gene (reference sequence). The CDR3 is 16 residues long. The CDR3 nucleotides read TGTGCCAGCAGCTCCCCCGCAGGAAGGATTACCGGGGAGCTGTTTTTT. Translation gives CASSSPAGRITGELFF. Filled out from reference TRBV5-4 and TRBJ2-2, the complete variable domain reads ETGVTQSPTHLIKTRGQQVTLRCSSQSGHNTVSWYQQALGQGPQFIFQYYREEENGRGNFPPRFSGLQFPNYSSELNVNALELDDSALYLCASSSPAGRITGELFFGEGSRLTVL.

The chain is built from TRBV5-4 and TRBJ1-4, with TRBD1 identical over 10 bases. The CDR3 runs to 14 residues. The germline V gene has CDR1 SGHNT and CDR2 YYREEE (reference sequence). J lost 6 bases, V lost 4 bases, and 3 bases had no gene match. CDR3 residues: CASSHDRGHEKLFF. The CDR3 DNA reads TGTGCCAGCAGCCATGACAGGGGGCATGAAAAACTGTTTTTT.

This chain connects TRBV18 to TRBJ1-1, with TRBD1 matching over 8 bases. This CDR3 contains 15 residues. The V gene end was trimmed by 2 bases and the J gene end by 5 bases; junction bases not matched to a gene: 7. The germline V gene has CDR1 KGHSH and CDR2 LQKENI. The CDR3 region has the DNA TGTGCCAGCTCACCAACCGGGACAGGTGGGACTGAAGCTTTCTTT. It is translated as CASSPTGTGGTEAFF.